Listed here are 18 T cell receptor beta chains from one sample, sequenced in a study of blood T cell repertoires in COVID-19. Here immunoSEQ multiplex PCR was the method, and the copy in TCRdb shows in-frame clones only, minus some. The sample consists of 250,000 to 350,000 clones, 85% to 90% of them appearing once. The sequencing input was PBMCs or T cells enriched from blood (not recorded which). Source of these receptors: a woman between 45 and 60 years old who had been exposed to COVID-19.

This clone was counted a single time. V usage is TRBV27 and J usage is TRBJ1-6, with 7 bases matching TRBD1. The germline gives CDR1 MNHEY, CDR2 SMNVEV (reference sequence). The V and J ends lost 5 bases and 11 bases, in that order; junction bases with no gene match: 6. CDR3 size: 13 residues. The chain's CDR3 is CASSAGQRTPLHF. CDR3 DNA sequence: TGTGCCAGCAGTGCGGGACAGCGTACACCCCTCCACTTT.

The chain combines TRBV27 with TRBJ1-5, with D possibly matching TRBD1 (5 bases). The CDR3 has 15 residues. The germline V and J ends were trimmed by 5 bases and 4 bases, with 15 bases remaining between them. Germline CDR1 MNHEY, CDR2 SMNVEV (reference sequence). The CDR3: CASSAARGGNQPQHF. Written as DNA, the CDR3 is TGTGCCAGCAGTGCCGCCCGCGGGGGGAATCAGCCCCAGCATTTT.

V is TRBV19 and J is TRBJ1-1; TRBD1 agrees at 8 bases. The CDR3 totals 18 residues. The V and J ends lost 1 base and 3 bases, in that order; junction bases with no gene match: 13. CDR1 is LNHDA and CDR2 is SQIVND in the germline V gene (reference sequence). This CDR3 reads CASSIVGRGRGGHTEAFF. CDR3 nucleotides: TGTGCCAGTAGTATAGTGGGCAGGGGGCGCGGAGGTCACACTGAAGCTTTCTTT. The full variable domain, completed using reference TRBV19 and TRBJ1-1, is DGGITQSPKYLFRKEGQNVTLSCEQNLNHDAMYWYRQDPGQGLRLIYYSQIVNDFQKGDIAEGYSVSREKKESFPLTVTSAQKNPTAFYLCASSIVGRGRGGHTEAFFGQGTRLTVV.

J is TRBJ1-2 and V is TRBV6-5; D gene ambiguous. Trimming removed 8 bases from V and 1 base from J, with 14 bases in between. This CDR3 contains 14 residues. The germline CDR1 and CDR2 sequences are MNHEY and SVGAGI. CDR3 sequence reads: CASLPPGNNYGYTF. CDR3 sequence (DNA): TGTGCCAGCCTGCCGCCGGGAAATAACTATGGCTACACCTTC.

This clone was counted a single time. The chain carries TRBV19 and TRBJ2-7, with 7 bases that match TRBD1. With 8 bases clipped from V and 1 base from J, the junction kept 8 bases outside the gene matches. Per the germline V gene, CDR1 is LNHDA and CDR2 is SQIVND (reference sequence). The CDR3 has 14 residues. CDR3 protein: CASSSWTGSYEQYF. DNA for the CDR3: TGTGCCAGTTCATCTTGGACAGGATCCTACGAGCAGTACTTC.

The chain combines TRBV3-1 (or the pseudogene TRBV3-2) with TRBJ2-3; the match to TRBD2 covers 12 bases. The CDR3 spans 17 residues. Losses at the gene ends were 2 bases for V and 5 bases for J; bases not matched to a gene: 8. Germline V gives CDR1 LGHDT, CDR2 YNNKEL (reference sequence). The CDR3 reads CASSQWGLAGGRDTQYF. In DNA form, the CDR3 reads TGTGCCAGCAGCCAATGGGGGCTAGCGGGGGGGCGAGATACGCAGTATTTT.

The V gene is TRBV4-1, the J gene TRBJ1-4; perhaps TRBD1 as D (5 bases). The CDR3 covers 15 residues. Germline CDR1 is MGHRA and CDR2 is YSYEKL. Between the trimmed V and J ends, which lost 1 base and 7 bases, there was a span of 13 bases. The CDR3 coding sequence is TGCGCCAGCAGCCAAGTGTCAGGGATGGGTGAAAAACTGTTTTTT. Amino acid sequence: CASSQVSGMGEKLFF.

The chain joins TRBV3-1 (or the pseudogene TRBV3-2) to TRBJ2-1, with D possibly TRBD2 on 6 matching bases. The CDR3 is made up of 18 amino acids. Trimming took off 0 bases at V and 3 bases at J, with 18 bases between the two ends. CDR1 is LGHDT and CDR2 is YNNKEL in the germline V gene (reference sequence). Written as DNA, the CDR3 is TGTGCCAGCAGCCAAGATCTGGGAGGCGGGGCCTACTACAATGAGCAGTTCTTC. Translated, it gives CASSQDLGGGAYYNEQFF.

In its sample, this clone was seen a few times. The chain joins TRBV21-1 to TRBJ1-1; TRBD1 is the table's D call and was not checked against the DNA. TRBV21-1 is termed a pseudogene. This CDR3 region has 15 residues. As DNA, the CDR3 is TGTGCCAGCAGCATGCCGGGACAGTCGAACACTGAAGCTTTCTTT. It yields the protein CASSMPGQSNTEAFF.

The genes are TRBV2 and TRBJ2-6, with 7 nucleotides matching TRBD1. The CDR3 has 17 amino acids. Trimming at V came to 3 bases and at J to 4 bases, leaving 9 bases not matched to a gene. Per germline, CDR1 SNHLY and CDR2 FYNNEI. CDR3 nucleotide sequence: TGTGCCAGCAGTGATCTTAGGGGGCAGGGAGGGGCCAACGTCCTGACTTTC. Translated, it gives CASSDLRGQGGANVLTF.

J is TRBJ2-5 and V is TRBV10-3; 9 nucleotides match TRBD1. V dropped 10 bases and J dropped 4; count of bases not matched to a gene: 10. This CDR3 is 14 amino acids long. The germline V gene has CDR1 ENHRY and CDR2 SYGVKD. CDR3 nucleotides: TGTGCCACCTCACAGGGGGCGCTTGGAGAGACCCAGTACTTC. It specifies CATSQGALGETQYF.

The chain carries TRBV7-9 and TRBJ2-3, with D uncertain. The germline V gene encodes CDR1 SEHNR and CDR2 FQNEAQ (reference sequence). Trimming cost V 5 bases and J 0 bases, with 9 bases left between them. CDR3 length equals 14 residues. For the CDR3, the DNA is TGTGCCAGCAGCATGGAGAGTAGCACAGATACGCAGTATTTT. Translating gives CASSMESSTDTQYF. Variable domain in full (rest from reference TRBV7-9 and TRBJ2-3): DTGVSQNPRHKITKRGQNVTFRCDPISEHNRLYWYRQTLGQGPEFLTYFQNEAQLEKSRLLSDRFSAERPKGSFSTLEIQRTEQGDSAMYLCASSMESSTDTQYFGPGTRLTVL.

V is TRBV2 and J is TRBJ2-7, with D tentatively TRBD2 (7 bases). This CDR3 region has 14 residues. The germline V and J ends were trimmed by 7 bases and 0 bases, with 13 bases remaining between them. Germline V gene data show CDR1 as SNHLY and CDR2 as FYNNEI. The CDR3, as DNA: TGTGCCAGCATTGGGAGGGGGGCCTCCTACGAGCAGTACTTC. Encoded protein: CASIGRGASYEQYF.

This chain connects TRBV7-2 to TRBJ2-1; 8 nucleotides agree with TRBD1. Germline trimming cut 0 bases from V and 3 bases from J; bases unmatched to any gene: 4. The germline gives CDR1 SGHTA, CDR2 FQGNSA. This CDR3 is built from 16 residues. The DNA for the CDR3 is TGTGCCAGCAGCTTAGCGGCAGGGGGCTTCTACAATGAGCAGTTCTTC. Residues: CASSLAAGGFYNEQFF. Complete variable domain (other parts from reference TRBV7-2 and TRBJ2-1): GAGVSQSPSNKVTEKGKDVELRCDPISGHTALYWYRQSLGQGLEFLIYFQGNSAPDKSGLPSDRFSAERTGGSVSTLTIQRTQQEDSAVYLCASSLAAGGFYNEQFFGPGTRLTVL.

This clone counts as medium-sized. The gene calls are TRBV28 and TRBJ1-1; 9 positions match TRBD1. The germline V gene has CDR1 MDHEN and CDR2 SYDVKM. The CDR3 loop spans 14 amino acids. Unmatched junction bases numbered 4, after V lost 8 bases and J lost 0 bases. CDR3 loop: CASGGQGLNTEAFF. For the CDR3, the DNA is TGTGCCAGCGGGGGACAGGGATTGAACACTGAAGCTTTCTTT. The full variable domain, in which reference TRBV28 and TRBJ1-1 provide the parts outside the CDR3, is DVKVTQSSRYLVKRTGEKVFLECVQDMDHENMFWYRQDPGLGLRLIYFSYDVKMKEKGDIPEGYSVSREKKERFSLILESASTNQTSMYLCASGGQGLNTEAFFGQGTRLTVV.

The sample holds one count of this clone. The chain combines TRBV14 with TRBJ1-1; a possible D gene is TRBD1 (6 bases). Trimming took 4 bases from V and 1 from J, leaving 16 bases between them. Germline V gene sequence: CDR1 SGHDN, CDR2 FVKESK. CDR3 length equals 16 residues. CDR3 bases: TGTGCCAGCAGCCCCCACTTAGGCAGGGGGAACACTGAAGCTTTCTTT. Its protein product is CASSPHLGRGNTEAFF. Variable domain in full (rest from reference TRBV14 and TRBJ1-1): EAGVTQFPSHSVIEKGQTVTLRCDPISGHDNLYWYRRVMGKEIKFLLHFVKESKQDESGMPNNRFLAERTGGTYSTLKVQPAELEDSGVYFCASSPHLGRGNTEAFFGQGTRLTVV.

The chain joins TRBV7-2 to TRBJ1-5; TRBD1 matches 7 bases. The CDR3 is 15 residues long. The V gene end was trimmed by 7 bases and the J gene end by 1 base; junction bases not matched to a gene: 7. Germline lookup yields CDR1 SGHTA and CDR2 FQGNSA. The CDR3 is CASTRQGESNQPQHF. For the CDR3, the DNA is TGTGCCAGCACTAGACAGGGCGAGAGCAATCAGCCCCAGCATTTT.

The sample holds a few counts of this clone. As DNA, the CDR3 is TGCGCCAGCAGCTTGGCGCGGGGCCCCCCGGGAGATACGCAGTATTTT. Its translation is CASSLARGPPGDTQYF. The chain joins TRBV5-1 to TRBJ2-3; maybe TRBD2 (6 bases). From germline, CDR1 is SGHRS and CDR2 YFSETQ. The CDR3 spans 16 residues. The V end lost 0 bases, the J end lost 5 bases, and 16 bases lay between the germline ends.